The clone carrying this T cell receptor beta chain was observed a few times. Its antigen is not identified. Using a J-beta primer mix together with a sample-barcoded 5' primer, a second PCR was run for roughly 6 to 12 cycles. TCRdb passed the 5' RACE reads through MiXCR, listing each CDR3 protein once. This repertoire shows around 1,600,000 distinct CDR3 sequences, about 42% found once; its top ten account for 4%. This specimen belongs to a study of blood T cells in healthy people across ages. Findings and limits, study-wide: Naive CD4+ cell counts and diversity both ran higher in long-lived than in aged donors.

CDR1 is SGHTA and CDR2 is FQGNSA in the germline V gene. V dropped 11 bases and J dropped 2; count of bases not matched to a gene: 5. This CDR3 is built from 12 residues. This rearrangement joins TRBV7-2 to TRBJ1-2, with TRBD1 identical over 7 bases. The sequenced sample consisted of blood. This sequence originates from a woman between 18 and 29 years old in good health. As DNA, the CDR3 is TGTGCCGCAGGGGGACAAAACTATGGCTACACCTTC. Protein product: CAAGGQNYGYTF.